The next 9 T cell receptor beta chains were all read from a single sample in a study of shared clonotypes between healthy human individuals (dated by TCRdb to 2018 to 2021). The library came from the immunoSEQ multiplex PCR assay. Imported from immuneACCESS, the table was reduced by TCRdb to in-frame sequences with V and J called. These copies leave out some clones; in studies compared against another copy, an unresolved V gene accounts for under half, and the cause of the remainder is not known. The sample yields about 1 million clones; 70% to 80% were counted once. About 1.5% of the sample comes from the top ten. The sequencing sample was made of memory CD4+ T cells sorted from blood. Per the publication, the cell subset or site label means: CD45RA-negative fraction. These receptors all come from a man aged 18 to 35 in good health.

This chain uses TRBV18 with TRBJ2-7; 8 positions match TRBD2. Germline V gives CDR1 KGHSH, CDR2 LQKENI. Trimming cost V 8 bases and J 4 bases; bases outside gene matches: 10. This CDR3 has 14 amino acids. The CDR3 nucleotides are TGTGCCAGCGCGCCAGCGGGAGACCGGTACGAGCAGTACTTC. Translation gives CASAPAGDRYEQYF.

The chain has TRBV2 and TRBJ2-1, with 7 bases aligning to TRBD1. This CDR3 comprises 16 residues. V lost 7 bases to trimming and J lost 10 bases; unmatched junction nucleotides: 19. Germline V lookup: CDR1 SNHLY, CDR2 FYNNEI. CDR3 amino acids: CASNKQGKDVSGEQFF. In DNA, the CDR3 is TGTGCCAGCAACAAACAGGGGAAGGATGTCTCCGGGGAGCAGTTCTTC. Full variable domain (missing parts from reference TRBV2 and TRBJ2-1): EPEVTQTPSHQVTQMGQEVILRCVPISNHLYFYWYRQILGQKVEFLVSFYNNEISEKSEIFDDQFSVERPDGSNFTLKIRSTKLEDSAMYFCASNKQGKDVSGEQFFGPGTRLTVL.

The chain links TRBV5-1 to TRBJ2-1; 11 bases fit TRBD2. Germline CDR1 and CDR2: SGHRS and YFSETQ. CDR3 length: 17 amino acids. The V segment lost 5 bases and the J segment 7 bases; nucleotides outside the gene matches: 14. Here the CDR3 DNA reads TGCGCCAGCAGTCGGACCGGGACTAGCGGAGACAGAAATGAGCAGTTCTTC. Amino acid sequence: CASSRTGTSGDRNEQFF.

In nucleotides, the CDR3 is TGTGCCAGTAGTATAGAAGAGGGAAAGTCTCAGTTCTTC. Its protein product is CASSIEEGKSQFF. The J gene is TRBJ2-1, the V gene TRBV19, with a possible D match to TRBD2 (5 bases). The V gene's germline CDR1 is LNHDA and CDR2 SQIVND (reference sequence). This CDR3 comprises 13 residues. Trimming stripped 0 bases from V and 13 bases from J, with 13 bases between.

The chain carries TRBV6-5 and TRBJ2-1; 8 bases agree with TRBD2. The ends lost 4 bases at V and 7 bases at J; junction bases unmatched: 9. From germline, CDR1 is MNHEY and CDR2 SVGAGI. The CDR3 has 15 residues. The chain's CDR3 is CASSFTSGERNEQFF. DNA of the CDR3: TGTGCCAGCAGTTTTACTAGCGGCGAGCGGAATGAGCAGTTCTTC.

The V and J genes are TRBV6-5 and TRBJ1-4; D is ambiguous. The CDR3 sequence is 16 residues long. Germline V CDR1 and CDR2: MNHEY, SVGAGI. V shed 0 bases and J shed 8 bases, with 16 bases lying between them. The CDR3 loop reads CASSYSIGLGSEKLFF. As DNA, the CDR3 is TGTGCCAGCAGTTACTCGATCGGGCTGGGATCGGAAAAACTGTTTTTT.

The chain uses TRBV19 and TRBJ2-3; either TRBD1 or TRBD2 may supply D (6 bases each). The CDR3 totals 15 residues. CDR1 and CDR2 (germline): LNHDA, SQIVND (reference sequence). V gave up 5 bases and J gave up 5 bases, with 17 bases separating them. As DNA, the CDR3 is TGTGCCAGTAGTTTCCGGACGGGGGCCGGAGATACGCAGTATTTT. This gives the protein CASSFRTGAGDTQYF. The whole variable domain, filled in from reference TRBV19 and TRBJ2-3, reads DGGITQSPKYLFRKEGQNVTLSCEQNLNHDAMYWYRQDPGQGLRLIYYSQIVNDFQKGDIAEGYSVSREKKESFPLTVTSAQKNPTAFYLCASSFRTGAGDTQYFGPGTRLTVL.

CDR3 DNA sequence: TGTGCCAGCAGTGTGACTAGCGGGAACTTGTATGCCGGGGAGCTGTTTTTT. This codes for CASSVTSGNLYAGELFF. The chain uses TRBV2 and TRBJ2-2; 11 bases match TRBD2. This CDR3 is 17 amino acids long. V dropped 4 bases and J dropped 6; count of bases not matched to a gene: 10. From germline, CDR1 is SNHLY and CDR2 FYNNEI.

The table lists this clone with a few counts. The V and J genes are TRBV6-1 and TRBJ1-1, with D possibly TRBD1 on 5 matching bases. CDR3 length: 15 amino acids. Trimming removed 6 bases at V and 1 base at J, with 15 bases between. Germline loops: CDR1 MNHNS, CDR2 SASEGT. In DNA form, the CDR3 reads TGTGCCAGCAGGAATGGGGGGGGTGGGAACACTGAAGCTTTCTTT. Its translation: CASRNGGGGNTEAFF.